These 13 T cell receptor beta chains originate from one sample sequenced in a study of T cell changes during pregnancy in multiple sclerosis. TCRdb's table, derived via immunoSEQ multiplex PCR, lists solely in-frame clones and lacks some. Among around 39,000 clones listed, 88% were seen once. The input for sequencing was CD4+ T cells from peripheral blood mononuclear cells, taken before pregnancy. The receptors were gathered from a female donor with multiple sclerosis, enrolled in a pregnancy study.

V is TRBV30 and J is TRBJ2-2; 10 bases agree with TRBD2. Germline V lookup: CDR1 GTSNPN, CDR2 SVGIG (reference sequence). V gave up 3 bases and J gave up 1 base; unmatched junction bases: 11. This CDR3 is built from 18 residues. The CDR3 DNA follows: TGTGCCTGGAGACTGAGGGAGCGGGAGGGCCGGAACACCGGGGAGCTGTTTTTT. This sequence encodes CAWRLREREGRNTGELFF.

The rearrangement uses TRBV14 and TRBJ2-1; 11 positions agree with TRBD2. The junction had 9 bases not matched to a gene; V was cut back by 3 bases and J by 8 bases. Germline V CDR1 and CDR2: SGHDN, FVKESK. The CDR3 sequence is 16 residues long. CDR3 coding DNA: TGTGCCAGCAGCCAGGTAGCGGGAGGGCCTAGCGATGAGCAGTTCTTC. Translated, it gives CASSQVAGGPSDEQFF.

The chain combines TRBV7-2 with TRBJ2-7; TRBD2 matches 12 bases. This CDR3 is 15 amino acids long. Germline CDR1 and CDR2: SGHTA and FQGNSA. Unmatched junction bases numbered 8, after V lost 4 bases and J lost 7 bases. As DNA, the CDR3 is TGTGCCAGCAGCTCGTCCGGGACTAGCGGGCGGGAGCAGTACTTC. Translating gives CASSSSGTSGREQYF.

This clone has only one observation. The CDR3 loop is CAWSRLAGVYEQYF. The CDR3 DNA reads as TGTGCCTGGAGCAGACTAGCGGGGGTCTACGAGCAGTACTTC. The chain links TRBV30 to TRBJ2-7; the match to TRBD2 covers 12 bases. The CDR3 is 14 residues long. The ends lost 3 bases at V and 3 bases at J; junction bases unmatched: 3. CDR1 is GTSNPN, CDR2 SVGIG, per germline (reference sequence). The full variable domain, in which reference TRBV30 and TRBJ2-7 provide the parts outside the CDR3, is SQTIHQWPATLVQPVGSPLSLECTVEGTSNPNLYWYRQAAGRGLQLLFYSVGIGQISSEVPQNLSASRPQDRQFILSSKKLLLSDSGFYLCAWSRLAGVYEQYFGPGTRLTVT.

In the case of this clone: Germline and junction disagree at one end, which may indicate a read error. The chain uses TRBV19 and TRBJ2-7, with a tentative D call TRBD2 (5 bases). CDR1 is LNHDA, CDR2 SQIVND, per germline (reference sequence). CDR3 length: 16 residues. CDR3 region: CTSSHRLVAWSNEQYF. The CDR3, as DNA: TGTACCAGTAGTCACCGTTTGGTAGCGTGGTCCAACGAGCAGTACTTC.

The chain uses TRBV12-5 and TRBJ2-7; 9 bases fit TRBD1. J lost 4 bases, V lost 7 bases, and 8 bases had no gene match. This CDR3 is built from 14 residues. Germline assignment: CDR1 LGHNT and CDR2 FRNRAP. This CDR3 is CASAMDRGGYEQYF. CDR3 DNA sequence: TGTGCTAGTGCTATGGACAGGGGTGGGTACGAGCAGTACTTC.

Written as DNA, the CDR3 is TGTGCCAGCAGATCGACAGGGTCCTACGAGCAGTACTTC. As protein: CASRSTGSYEQYF. This sequence joins TRBV7-2 and TRBJ2-7; 7 positions agree with TRBD1. CDR1 SGHTA and CDR2 FQGNSA come from the germline V gene. J lost 1 base, V lost 6 bases, and 3 bases had no gene match. This CDR3 has 13 amino acids. The variable domain in full, with the rest retrieved from reference TRBV7-2 and TRBJ2-7, is GAGVSQSPSNKVTEKGKDVELRCDPISGHTALYWYRQSLGQGLEFLIYFQGNSAPDKSGLPSDRFSAERTGGSVSTLTIQRTQQEDSAVYLCASRSTGSYEQYFGPGTRLTVT.

The chain couples TRBV19 to TRBJ2-1; no reliable D call. Trimming left V 5 bases short and J 9 bases short, with 14 bases between. CDR1 and CDR2 (germline): LNHDA, SQIVND (reference sequence). The CDR3 sequence is 13 residues long. CDR3 DNA sequence: TGTGCCAGTAGTTTCTCCCGAGCAGGTGAGCAGTTCTTC. Translated: CASSFSRAGEQFF.

The chain joins TRBV5-1 to TRBJ2-1; 13 bases align to TRBD2. The J segment lost 10 bases and the V segment lost 3 bases, leaving 10 bases of the junction unmatched. Germline V lookup: CDR1 SGHRS, CDR2 YFSETQ. CDR3 length: 16 amino acids. CDR3 region: CASSSLLAGGSREQFF. CDR3 in DNA: TGCGCCAGCAGCTCCCTACTAGCGGGGGGGTCAAGGGAGCAGTTCTTC.

This chain uses TRBV7-2 with TRBJ2-7, with 9 bases aligning to TRBD2. The CDR3 totals 15 residues. Per germline, CDR1 SGHTA and CDR2 FQGNSA. V dropped 5 bases and J dropped 2; count of bases not matched to a gene: 7. CDR3 in amino acids: CASSETSGPTYEQYF. The CDR3 DNA sequence: TGTGCCAGCAGCGAAACTAGCGGGCCCACCTACGAGCAGTACTTC.

The chain uses TRBV9 and TRBJ2-1; tentatively, D is TRBD1 (6 bases). Germline V gene lookup returns CDR1 SGDLS and CDR2 YYNGEE. The CDR3 is 16 amino acids. V shed 3 bases and J shed 6 bases, with 19 bases lying between them. CDR3 DNA sequence: TGTGCCAGCAGCGGGTCAGGGGCGAACAACTTCAATGAGCAGTTCTTC. Encoded protein: CASSGSGANNFNEQFF.

A single count supports this clone. The genes are TRBV2 and TRBJ1-4, with 7 bases matching TRBD1. V dropped 6 bases and J dropped 5; count of bases not matched to a gene: 9. This CDR3 spans 15 amino acids. Germline lookup yields CDR1 SNHLY and CDR2 FYNNEI. CDR3 amino acids: CASRKTGTENEKLFF. CDR3 nucleotide sequence: TGTGCCAGCAGAAAAACCGGGACAGAGAATGAAAAACTGTTTTTT.

The rearrangement uses TRBV5-8 and TRBJ2-3, with D unclear. Germline V lookup: CDR1 SGHTS, CDR2 YDEGEE. This CDR3 is 15 amino acids long. V was shortened by 7 bases and J by 4 bases, with 19 bases between the two germline ends. The CDR3 protein is CASALEANGPDTQYF. The CDR3 region has the DNA TGTGCCAGCGCCCTAGAAGCGAATGGTCCAGATACGCAGTATTTT.